These 27 T cell receptor beta chains share one sample of origin, sequenced in a study of OX40 agonist ivuxolimab in advanced cancers. Clones were sequenced by immunoSEQ multiplex PCR, and TCRdb holds only the in-frame ones, with some missing. This table holds 30,000 to 40,000 clones, 88% found once. The sequenced sample was CD4+ or CD8+ T cells sorted from blood, obtained in a trial of the OX40 agonist ivuxolimab. The receptors come from an adult with an advanced solid tumor such as melanoma, head and neck, liver or kidney cancer.

The chain links TRBV27 to TRBJ2-1; TRBD1 might be the D (5 bases). Trimming took off 6 bases at V and 4 bases at J, with 13 bases between the two ends. This CDR3 has 14 residues. Germline V gives CDR1 MNHEY, CDR2 SMNVEV (reference sequence). The CDR3 loop reads CASRQQGVYNEQFF. The CDR3 DNA reads TGTGCCAGCAGGCAGCAGGGCGTTTACAATGAGCAGTTCTTC.

The rearrangement links TRBV10-2 to TRBJ1-2, with D possibly matching TRBD1 (6 bases). CDR1 is WSHSY, CDR2 SAAADI, per germline. The CDR3 totals 18 residues. Trimming pared 6 bases from V and 8 bases from J, leaving 31 bases between. CDR3 nucleotides: TGCGCCAGCAGGCCCCGTCTGGGGGCGATAAGGGAGACGGACGGCTACACCTTC. It specifies CASRPRLGAIRETDGYTF.

The gene calls are TRBV10-2 and TRBJ2-2, with D uncertain. The CDR3 runs to 14 residues. The germline CDR1 and CDR2 sequences are WSHSY and SAAADI. Trimming took off 0 bases at V and 1 base at J, with 3 bases between the two ends. CDR3 sequence: CASSESGNTGELFF. The CDR3, as DNA: TGCGCCAGCAGTGAGTCCGGGAACACCGGGGAGCTGTTTTTT.

The rearrangement uses TRBV27 and TRBJ1-2; TRBD1 matches 7 bases. This CDR3 has 16 residues. Germline V lookup: CDR1 MNHEY, CDR2 SMNVEV (reference sequence). The trim removed 5 bases at V and 6 bases at J, leaving 15 bases unmatched. The CDR3 DNA sequence: TGTGCCAGCAGTACCGGGACAGCGTGGGATAAGAATGGCTACACCTTC. It translates to CASSTGTAWDKNGYTF.

V and J are TRBV7-9 and TRBJ1-1; possible D gene TRBD1, 5 bases. The CDR3 runs to 14 residues. The germline gives CDR1 SEHNR, CDR2 FQNEAQ (reference sequence). Trimming cost V 6 bases and J 6 bases, with 17 bases left between them. CDR3 DNA: TGTGCCAGCAGATCGGGACGGAGCCAACCTGAAGCTTTCTTT. This gives the protein CASRSGRSQPEAFF.

The V gene is TRBV5-8, the J gene TRBJ2-1; 7 nucleotides align to TRBD1. V gave up 3 bases and J gave up 3 bases; unmatched junction bases: 6. Germline lookup yields CDR1 SGHTS and CDR2 YDEGEE. The CDR3 loop spans 15 amino acids. CDR3 coding DNA: TGTGCCAGCAGCTGGCAGGGGGTTAACTACAATGAGCAGTTCTTC. This gives the protein CASSWQGVNYNEQFF.

The count of this clone is one. The J gene is TRBJ2-7, the V gene TRBV21-1. TRBV21-1 is tagged as a pseudogene. The CDR3 is 15 amino acids. CDR3 DNA: TGTGCCAGCAGCACCCTTCCCAGGAGCTCCTACGAGCAGTACTTC. Its protein product is CASSTLPRSSYEQYF.

The V call is TRBV7-2, the J call TRBJ2-7; possibly TRBD1 for D (5 bases). The CDR3 consists of 14 residues. Germline CDR1 reads SGHTA; CDR2 reads FQGNSA. V was trimmed by 4 bases and J by 3 bases, leaving 13 bases between them. CDR3 in DNA: TGTGCCAGCAGCTACGCAAGGGGCCTCTACGAGCAGTACTTC. As protein: CASSYARGLYEQYF.

The chain combines TRBV28 with TRBJ1-2; D might be TRBD1 (5 bases). The germline V gene encodes CDR1 MDHEN and CDR2 SYDVKM. The V end lost 0 bases, the J end lost 0 bases, and 8 bases lay between the germline ends. CDR3 length: 15 residues. The CDR3 region is CASSLWTDANYGYTF. In DNA form, the CDR3 reads TGTGCCAGCAGTTTATGGACAGATGCTAACTATGGCTACACCTTC.

The chain links TRBV5-5 to TRBJ1-2; D is possibly TRBD1 (6 bases). This CDR3 contains 14 residues. Looked up from germline, CDR1 is SGHKS and CDR2 is YYEKEE (reference sequence). V lost 0 bases to trimming and J lost 3 bases, with 9 bases between them. The CDR3 protein is CASSLVPGDYGYTF. In DNA form, the CDR3 reads TGTGCCAGCAGCTTGGTCCCAGGGGACTATGGCTACACCTTC.

The chain employs TRBV7-6 and TRBJ1-6, with a possible D match to TRBD1 (6 bases). The CDR3 is 17 residues long. Germline values: CDR1 SGHVS, CDR2 FNYEAQ. Trimming took off 0 bases at V and 5 bases at J, with 14 bases between the two ends. The CDR3 DNA reads TGTGCCAGCAGCTTAGCGGCGGGGGCGAGGGATAATTCACCCCTCCACTTT. It specifies CASSLAAGARDNSPLHF. Combining the CDR3 with reference TRBV7-6 and TRBJ1-6 gives the whole variable domain GAGVSQSPRYKVTKRGQDVALRCDPISGHVSLYWYRQALGQGPEFLTYFNYEAQQDKSGLPNDRFSAERPEGSISTLTIQRTEQRDSAMYRCASSLAAGARDNSPLHFGNGTRLTVT.

V gene TRBV19 combines with J gene TRBJ2-7; TRBD1 is a possible D gene (6 bases). CDR1 and CDR2 from the germline V gene are LNHDA and SQIVND (reference sequence). With 5 bases removed from V and 2 bases from J, the gap between germline ends came to 16 bases. The CDR3 is 15 amino acids. CDR3 amino acids: CASSFQTGLPYEQYF. As DNA, the CDR3 is TGTGCCAGTAGTTTCCAGACAGGACTTCCCTACGAGCAGTACTTC.

This clone was seen once. One junction end disagrees with the germline gene, perhaps due to a read error. The rearrangement joins TRBV7-7 to TRBJ2-3, with D perhaps matching TRBD1 (6 bases). The CDR3 is 14 amino acids. Germline CDR1 is SSHAT and CDR2 is FNYEAQ (reference sequence). CDR3 in DNA: TGTGCTAGCAGCTCAACAGGGTCGGGAGATACGCAGTATTTT. Translated: CASSSTGSGDTQYF.

The chain employs TRBV27 and TRBJ1-2; D gene unclear. The germline CDR1 and CDR2 sequences are MNHEY and SMNVEV (reference sequence). The CDR3 loop spans 14 amino acids. Trimming took 3 bases from V and 5 from J, leaving 13 bases between them. CDR3 bases: TGTGCCAGCAGTTTCACCGGTGACTATTATGGCTACACCTTC. This translates into CASSFTGDYYGYTF.

This clone was counted once. A far larger clone is a single base away, which makes a read error likely. The chain is built from TRBV13 and TRBJ2-5, with D maybe TRBD2 (5 bases). The J call is in doubt because the DNA end fits TRBJ2-7 better. Germline-derived CDR1 and CDR2 are PRHDT and FYEKMQ (reference sequence). CDR3 size: 14 residues. DNA of the CDR3: TGTGCCAGCAGCTTGGAGGTACCCACGGACGAGCAGTACTTC. Protein sequence: CASSLEVPTDEQYF.

V gene TRBV19 combines with J gene TRBJ1-4; D perhaps matches TRBD1 (5 bases). The CDR3 is made up of 15 amino acids. Germline lookup yields CDR1 LNHDA and CDR2 SQIVND (reference sequence). V was pared by 3 bases and J by 4 bases, with 12 bases between. The CDR3 DNA is TGTGCCAGTAGTATCCGGGGACGGCTTAATGAAAAACTGTTTTTT. Its translation: CASSIRGRLNEKLFF.

This clone came up once. V gene TRBV19 combines with J gene TRBJ1-1; tentative D call: TRBD1 (6 bases). The CDR3 runs to 12 residues. The germline gives CDR1 LNHDA, CDR2 SQIVND (reference sequence). With 3 bases removed from V and 6 bases from J, the gap between germline ends came to 8 bases. The CDR3, as DNA: TGTGCCAGTAGTATGACAGGACCTGAAGCTTTCTTT. Amino acid sequence: CASSMTGPEAFF.

CDR3 sequence reads: CASSSGTEAFF. CDR3 in DNA: TGTGCCAGCAGTTCGGGCACTGAAGCTTTCTTT. The chain couples TRBV27 to TRBJ1-1; D not resolved. The V gene lost 4 bases and the J gene lost 4 bases, with 4 bases spanning the gap. Germline V gene lookup returns CDR1 MNHEY and CDR2 SMNVEV (reference sequence). The CDR3 consists of 11 residues.

The rearrangement uses TRBV5-1 and TRBJ2-7; D remains ambiguous. This CDR3 has 13 amino acids. V was clipped by 0 bases and J by 2 bases, with 6 bases between them. Germline V CDR1 and CDR2: SGHRS, YFSETQ. CDR3 in DNA: TGCGCCAGCAGCTTGGAACGACCCTACGAGCAGTACTTC. This sequence encodes CASSLERPYEQYF.

V gene TRBV7-6 combines with J gene TRBJ2-5; 7 nucleotides match TRBD1. Germline trimming cut 3 bases from V and 5 bases from J; bases unmatched to any gene: 6. Germline CDR1 SGHVS, CDR2 FNYEAQ. The CDR3 is made up of 14 amino acids. The CDR3 loop is CASSFGTVVETQYF. As DNA, the CDR3 is TGTGCCAGCAGCTTTGGGACAGTCGTTGAGACCCAGTACTTC.

The rearrangement uses TRBV2 and TRBJ2-5; D unclear. Germline V gives CDR1 SNHLY, CDR2 FYNNEI. The germline V and J ends were trimmed by 1 base and 1 base, with 13 bases remaining between them. This CDR3 has 16 residues. The CDR3 nucleotides are TGTGCCAGCAGTGAAGGATTCGCAGAGAGCCAAGAGACCCAGTACTTC. Translated: CASSEGFAESQETQYF. Full variable domain (outside the CDR3, taken from reference TRBV2 and TRBJ2-5): EPEVTQTPSHQVTQMGQEVILRCVPISNHLYFYWYRQILGQKVEFLVSFYNNEISEKSEIFDDQFSVERPDGSNFTLKIRSTKLEDSAMYFCASSEGFAESQETQYFGPGTRLLVL.

This clone was observed a few times. V gene TRBV30 combines with J gene TRBJ1-2; no clear D. The CDR3 extends over 9 amino acids. V was trimmed by 6 bases and J by 1 base, leaving 0 bases between them. The V gene's germline CDR1 is GTSNPN and CDR2 SVGIG (reference sequence). The CDR3: CACNYGYTF. Here the CDR3 DNA reads TGTGCCTGTAACTATGGCTACACCTTC.

The sample holds one count of this clone. The chain is built from TRBV9 and TRBJ2-7; 11 positions match TRBD2. The V segment lost 0 bases and the J segment 4 bases; nucleotides outside the gene matches: 3. There are 15 residues in the CDR3. The germline CDR1 and CDR2 sequences are SGDLS and YYNGEE. The CDR3 DNA is TGTGCCAGCAGCGTAGATTCTAGCGGGAGGTACGAGCAGTACTTC. This encodes CASSVDSSGRYEQYF.

The rearrangement uses TRBV6-5 and TRBJ1-3; D is uncertain. Germline V gives CDR1 MNHEY, CDR2 SVGAGI. Trimming pared 2 bases from V and 0 bases from J, leaving 5 bases between. The CDR3 totals 14 residues. The DNA for the CDR3 is TGTGCCAGCAGTTACCTGGGCTCTGGAAACACCATATATTTT. Residues: CASSYLGSGNTIYF.

Regarding this clone: One end of the junction does not line up with germline, which may come from a read error. V and J are TRBV6-1 and TRBJ1-2, with TRBD1 matching over 10 bases. The CDR3 is made up of 16 amino acids. Germline V gene lookup returns CDR1 MNHNS and CDR2 SASEGT. For the CDR3, the DNA is TGTGCCATCAGTGCGATCCGGGACAGGGGCGAAGAGGGCTACACCTTC. Protein: CAISAIRDRGEEGYTF.

The chain combines TRBV2 with TRBJ1-2, with D unclear. CDR1 and CDR2 from the germline V gene are SNHLY and FYNNEI. This CDR3 has 14 residues. Trimming left V 7 bases short and J 4 bases short, with 16 bases between. CDR3 nucleotides: TGTGCCAGCATCGGACTCGGGTTATTCTATGGCTACACCTTC. Encoded protein: CASIGLGLFYGYTF. The full variable domain, in which reference TRBV2 and TRBJ1-2 provide the parts outside the CDR3, is EPEVTQTPSHQVTQMGQEVILRCVPISNHLYFYWYRQILGQKVEFLVSFYNNEISEKSEIFDDQFSVERPDGSNFTLKIRSTKLEDSAMYFCASIGLGLFYGYTFGSGTRLTVV.

The V call is TRBV6-4, the J call TRBJ2-7; no clear D. Germline CDR1 reads MRHNA; CDR2 reads SNTAGT. The CDR3 has 14 residues. Trimming left V 5 bases short and J 2 bases short, with 13 bases between. CDR3 coding DNA: TGTGCCAGCAGTTACAGAGGCAGACCCTACGAGCAGTACTTC. Translating gives CASSYRGRPYEQYF.